This T cell receptor (beta chain) is drawn from a study of blood T cells in healthy people across ages. The CDR3 contains 16 residues. V lost 9 bases to trimming and J lost 7 bases; unmatched junction nucleotides: 17. Germline CDR1 MNHEY, CDR2 SVGEGT. This clonotype was recorded a few times. Sample-barcoded 5' priming and a J-beta primer mix drove a second PCR of roughly 6 to 12 cycles. Researchers report that a template-switch adaptor with 12 random nucleotides tagged each cDNA molecule. TCRdb reanalysed the 5' RACE reads using MiXCR and keeps one entry per CDR3 protein. The repertoire includes about 940,000 distinct CDR3 sequences, under 50% of them detected once, and around an eighth sits in the top ten.

The clonotype comes from a man under 40 in good health. The rearrangement joins TRBV6-2 or TRBV6-3 to TRBJ1-2; 10 positions match TRBD1. Sequences were obtained from blood. This CDR3 reads CARLRDRGFWAFGYTF. The CDR3, as DNA: TGTGCCAGGCTCCGGGACAGGGGATTTTGGGCGTTTGGCTACACCTTC.